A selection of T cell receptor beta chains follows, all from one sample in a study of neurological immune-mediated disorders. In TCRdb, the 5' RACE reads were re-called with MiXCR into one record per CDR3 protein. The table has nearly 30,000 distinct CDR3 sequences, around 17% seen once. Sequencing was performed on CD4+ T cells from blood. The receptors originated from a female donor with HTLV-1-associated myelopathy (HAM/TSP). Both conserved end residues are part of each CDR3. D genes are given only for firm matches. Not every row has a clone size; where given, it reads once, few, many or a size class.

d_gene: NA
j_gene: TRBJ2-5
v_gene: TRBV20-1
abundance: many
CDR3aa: CSAHLGLKETQYF
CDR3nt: TGCAGTGCCCACTTGGGACTGAAAGAGACCCAGTACTTC

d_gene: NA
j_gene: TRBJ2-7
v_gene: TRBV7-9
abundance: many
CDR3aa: CASQPRSYEQYF
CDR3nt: TGTGCCAGCCAGCCCCGGTCCTACGAGCAGTACTTC

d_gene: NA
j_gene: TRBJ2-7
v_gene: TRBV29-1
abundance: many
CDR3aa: CSVRPGGAYEQYF
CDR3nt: TGCAGCGTTCGACCCGGCGGGGCCTACGAGCAGTACTTC

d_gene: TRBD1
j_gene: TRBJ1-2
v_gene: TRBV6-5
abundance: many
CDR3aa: CASSSKTGVGGYTF
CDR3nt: TGTGCCAGCAGTTCTAAGACAGGGGTCGGGGGCTACACCTTC

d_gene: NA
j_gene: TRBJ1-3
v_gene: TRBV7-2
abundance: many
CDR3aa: CASSFSGGTWSGNTIYF
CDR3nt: TGTGCCAGCAGCTTTTCGGGAGGAACCTGGAGTGGAAACACCATATATTTT

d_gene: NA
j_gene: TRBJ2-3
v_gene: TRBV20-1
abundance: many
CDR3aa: CSARDQRAGTQYF
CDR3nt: TGCAGTGCTAGAGATCAGAGGGCAGGAACGCAGTATTTT

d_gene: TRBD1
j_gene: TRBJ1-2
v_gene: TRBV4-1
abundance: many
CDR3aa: CASSRVETGGSGYTF
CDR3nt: TGCGCCAGCAGCCGAGTCGAGACAGGGGGCAGCGGCTACACCTTC

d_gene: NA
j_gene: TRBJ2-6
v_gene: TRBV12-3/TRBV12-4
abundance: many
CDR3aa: CASSLRGFGANVLTF
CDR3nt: TGTGCCAGCAGCCTAAGGGGGTTTGGGGCCAACGTCCTGACTTTC

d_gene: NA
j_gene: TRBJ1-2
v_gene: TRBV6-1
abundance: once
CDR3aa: CASSDNSKGGRYGYTF
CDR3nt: TGTGCCAGCAGCGACAACTCAAAGGGGGGACGCTATGGCTACACCTTC

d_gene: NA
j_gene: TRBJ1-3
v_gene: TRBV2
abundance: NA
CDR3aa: CASSGFGGFSGNTIYF
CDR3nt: TGTGCCAGCAGTGGATTTGGCGGCTTCTCTGGAAACACCATATATTTT

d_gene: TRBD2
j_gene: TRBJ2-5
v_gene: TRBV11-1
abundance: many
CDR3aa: CASSPGTSPYGETQYF
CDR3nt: TGTGCCAGCAGCCCCGGGACTAGCCCATATGGAGAGACCCAGTACTTC

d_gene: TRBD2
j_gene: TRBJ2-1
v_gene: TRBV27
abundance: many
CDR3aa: CASSARMGRGNNEQFF
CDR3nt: TGTGCCAGCAGTGCCAGAATGGGGAGGGGTAACAATGAGCAGTTCTTC

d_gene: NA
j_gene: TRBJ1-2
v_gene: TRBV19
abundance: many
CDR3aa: CASIDRPSYGYTF
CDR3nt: TGTGCCAGTATTGACAGACCAAGTTATGGCTACACCTTC

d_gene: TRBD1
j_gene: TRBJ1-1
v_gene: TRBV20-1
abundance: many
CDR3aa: CSASYDRGVGEAFF
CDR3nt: TGCAGTGCTAGCTACGACAGGGGCGTGGGTGAAGCTTTCTTT

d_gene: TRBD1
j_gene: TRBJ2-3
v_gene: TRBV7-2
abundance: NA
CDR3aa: CASSRDRGISDTQYF
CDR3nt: TGTGCCAGCAGCCGGGACAGGGGGATATCCGATACGCAGTATTTT

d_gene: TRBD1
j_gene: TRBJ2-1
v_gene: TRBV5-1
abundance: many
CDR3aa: CASSWGQGAFDEQFF
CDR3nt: TGCGCCAGCAGCTGGGGACAGGGGGCGTTCGATGAGCAGTTCTTC

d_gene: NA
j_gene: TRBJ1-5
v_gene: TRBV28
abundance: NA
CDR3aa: CASSPIGKPQHF
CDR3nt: TGTGCCAGCAGTCCCATCGGTAAGCCCCAGCATTTT

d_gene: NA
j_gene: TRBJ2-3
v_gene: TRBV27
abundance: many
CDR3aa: CASSVTNTDTQYF
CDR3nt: TGTGCCAGCAGTGTCACCAACACAGATACGCAGTATTTT

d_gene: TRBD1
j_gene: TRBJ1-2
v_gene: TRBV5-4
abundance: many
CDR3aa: CASSLQGVVFGYTF
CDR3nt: TGTGCCAGCAGCTTGCAGGGGGTAGTATTTGGCTACACCTTC

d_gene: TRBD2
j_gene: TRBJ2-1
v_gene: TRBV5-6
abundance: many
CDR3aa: CASSLVGEGHGEQFF
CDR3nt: TGTGCCAGCAGCTTGGTGGGGGAGGGCCACGGGGAGCAGTTCTTC

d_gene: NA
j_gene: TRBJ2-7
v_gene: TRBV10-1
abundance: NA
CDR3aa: CASRPPSWTDGYEQYF
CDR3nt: TGCGCCAGCAGACCCCCGTCGTGGACAGACGGCTACGAGCAGTACTTC

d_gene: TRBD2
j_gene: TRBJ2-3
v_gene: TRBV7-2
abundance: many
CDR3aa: CASSLAPRGTDTQYF
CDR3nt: TGTGCCAGCAGCTTAGCGCCGCGGGGGACAGATACGCAGTATTTT

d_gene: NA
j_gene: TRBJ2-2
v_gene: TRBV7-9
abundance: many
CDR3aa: CASSLSASTTGELFF
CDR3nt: TGTGCCAGCAGCTTGTCTGCTAGCACGACCGGGGAGCTGTTTTTT

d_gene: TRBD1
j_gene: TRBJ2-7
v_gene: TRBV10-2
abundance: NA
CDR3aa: CASTPDGWGRGLHEQYF
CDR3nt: TGCGCCAGCACCCCCGATGGGTGGGGCAGGGGGCTCCACGAGCAGTACTTC

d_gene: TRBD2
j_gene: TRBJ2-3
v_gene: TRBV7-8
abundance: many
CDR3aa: CASSRRAGGSTDTQYF
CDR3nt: TGTGCCAGCAGCCGAAGGGCGGGAGGAAGCACAGATACGCAGTATTTT

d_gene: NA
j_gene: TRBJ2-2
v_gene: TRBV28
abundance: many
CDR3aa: CASSSAGVHTGELFF
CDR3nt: TGTGCCAGCAGTTCAGCAGGGGTCCACACCGGGGAGCTGTTTTTT

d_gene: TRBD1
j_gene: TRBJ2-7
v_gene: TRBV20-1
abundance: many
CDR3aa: CSAKQGGPDYEQYF
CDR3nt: TGCAGTGCTAAACAGGGGGGACCTGACTACGAGCAGTACTTC

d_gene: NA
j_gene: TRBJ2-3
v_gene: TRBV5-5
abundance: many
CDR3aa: CASIQDSSTDTQYF
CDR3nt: TGTGCCAGCATCCAGGATTCTAGCACAGATACGCAGTATTTT

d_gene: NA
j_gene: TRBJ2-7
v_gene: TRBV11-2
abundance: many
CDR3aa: CASSLDVARKYEQYF
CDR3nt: TGTGCCAGCAGCTTAGATGTAGCACGAAAATACGAGCAGTACTTC

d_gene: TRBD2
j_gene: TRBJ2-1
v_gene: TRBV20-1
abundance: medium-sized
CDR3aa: CSAMRALGLAIEQFF
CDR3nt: TGCAGTGCTATGCGCGCTCTTGGACTAGCGATAGAGCAGTTCTTC

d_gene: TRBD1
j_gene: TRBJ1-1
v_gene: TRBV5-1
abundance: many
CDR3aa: CASNPDRGAEAFF
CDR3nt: TGCGCCAGCAACCCCGACAGGGGTGCTGAAGCTTTCTTT

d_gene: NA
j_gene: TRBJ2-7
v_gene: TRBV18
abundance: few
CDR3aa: CASSPFGAADFYEQYF
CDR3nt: TGTGCCAGCTCACCATTTGGCGCGGCCGATTTCTACGAGCAGTACTTC

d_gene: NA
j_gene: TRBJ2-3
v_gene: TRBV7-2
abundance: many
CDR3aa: CASSLDPVTDTQYF
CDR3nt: TGTGCCAGCAGCTTAGATCCGGTCACAGATACGCAGTATTTT

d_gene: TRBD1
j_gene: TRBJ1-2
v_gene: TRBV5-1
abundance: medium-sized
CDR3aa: CASSLGDRIGYTF
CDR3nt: TGCGCCAGCAGCTTGGGGGACAGAATTGGCTACACCTTC

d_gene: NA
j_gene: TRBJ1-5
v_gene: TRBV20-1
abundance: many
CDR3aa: CSAAGEGDQPQHF
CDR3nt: TGCAGTGCCGCGGGGGAGGGGGATCAGCCCCAGCATTTT

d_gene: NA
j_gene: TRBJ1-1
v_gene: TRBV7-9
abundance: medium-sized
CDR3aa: CASSAQTVNTEAFF
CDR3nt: TGTGCCAGCAGCGCGCAAACTGTGAACACTGAAGCTTTCTTT

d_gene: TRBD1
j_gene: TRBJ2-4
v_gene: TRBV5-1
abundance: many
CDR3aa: CASSPVGGQNIQYF
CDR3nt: TGCGCCAGCAGCCCGGTAGGGGGCCAAAACATTCAGTACTTC

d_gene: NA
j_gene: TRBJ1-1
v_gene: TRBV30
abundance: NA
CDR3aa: CAWREQANTEAFF
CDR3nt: TGTGCCTGGAGAGAACAGGCGAACACTGAAGCTTTCTTT

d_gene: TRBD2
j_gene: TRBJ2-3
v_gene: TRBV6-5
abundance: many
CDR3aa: CASSSFLLAGKGDTQYF
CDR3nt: TGTGCCAGCAGTTCCTTCTTACTAGCGGGTAAAGGAGATACGCAGTATTTT

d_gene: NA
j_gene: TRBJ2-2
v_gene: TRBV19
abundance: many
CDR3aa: CASTTGTENTGELFF
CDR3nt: TGTGCCAGTACCACCGGGACCGAAAACACCGGGGAGCTGTTTTTT

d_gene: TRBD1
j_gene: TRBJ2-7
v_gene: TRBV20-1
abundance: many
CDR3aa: CSAWGQKSSYEQYF
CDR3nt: TGCAGTGCCTGGGGACAGAAGAGCTCCTACGAGCAGTACTTC

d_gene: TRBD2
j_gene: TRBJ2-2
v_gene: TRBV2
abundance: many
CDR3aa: CASSLRTSTGELFF
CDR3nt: TGTGCCAGCAGCCTACGGACTAGCACCGGGGAGCTGTTTTTT

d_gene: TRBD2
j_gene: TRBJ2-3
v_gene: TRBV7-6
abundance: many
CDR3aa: CASSYGLAGGPGDTQYF
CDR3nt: TGTGCCAGCAGCTATGGACTAGCGGGGGGGCCTGGAGATACGCAGTATTTT